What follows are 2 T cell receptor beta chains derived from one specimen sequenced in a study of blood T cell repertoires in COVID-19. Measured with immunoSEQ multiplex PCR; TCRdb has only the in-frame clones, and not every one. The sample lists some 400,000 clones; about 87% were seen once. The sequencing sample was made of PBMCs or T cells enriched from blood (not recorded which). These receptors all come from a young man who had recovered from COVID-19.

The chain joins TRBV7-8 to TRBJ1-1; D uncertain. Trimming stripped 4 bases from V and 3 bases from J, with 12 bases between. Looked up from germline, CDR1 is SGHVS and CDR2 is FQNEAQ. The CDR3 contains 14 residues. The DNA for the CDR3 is TGTGCCAGCAGCTCCCGGACTGCCTACACTGAAGCTTTCTTT. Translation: CASSSRTAYTEAFF.

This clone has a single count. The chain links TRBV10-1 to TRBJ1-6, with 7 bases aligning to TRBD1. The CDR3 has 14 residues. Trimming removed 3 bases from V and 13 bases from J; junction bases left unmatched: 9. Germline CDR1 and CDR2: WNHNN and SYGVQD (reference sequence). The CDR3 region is CASSDRDSLSPLHF. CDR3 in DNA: TGCGCCAGCAGTGACCGGGACAGCCTATCCCCCCTCCACTTT.